These 20 T cell receptor beta chains originate from one sample sequenced in a study of cytomegalovirus exposure and HLA in healthy donors. PCR was performed using 60 Vbeta and 13 Jbeta primers. Some clones are missing from TCRdb's copy, which holds only in-frame ones; the method was immunoSEQ multiplex PCR. The profile covers some 150,000 clones, with 55% to 70% appearing a single time and approximately 6.5% taken by the ten largest. Sequenced: PBMCs. The source is an older woman in good health and CMV-seropositive.

This clone came up a few times. The V gene is TRBV19, the J gene TRBJ2-7, with 8 positions matching TRBD2. The CDR3 extends over 14 amino acids. J gave up 11 bases and V 5 bases, and 14 bases lay outside the gene matches. Germline V gene sequence: CDR1 LNHDA, CDR2 SQIVND (reference sequence). The CDR3 DNA follows: TGTGCCAGTAGTTTATCTAGCGGGCAGTTCTTGAAGTACTTC. Translated: CASSLSSGQFLKYF.

The V gene is TRBV30, the J gene TRBJ1-3, with D tentatively TRBD1 (5 bases). Deletions cut 0 bases from V and 3 bases from J, with 15 bases between. Germline CDR1 GTSNPN, CDR2 SVGIG (reference sequence). The length of the CDR3 is 16 residues. The CDR3 region has the DNA TGTGCCTGGAGTGTAGGGGCCGGTAGATTTGGAAACACCATATATTTT. Its translation: CAWSVGAGRFGNTIYF.

The rearrangement links TRBV5-1 to TRBJ2-7, with 11 positions matching TRBD2. There are 17 residues in the CDR3. J lost 0 bases, V lost 3 bases, and 8 bases had no gene match. Germline V lookup: CDR1 SGHRS, CDR2 YFSETQ. CDR3 sequence reads: CASSWIVSGRDSYEQYF. The CDR3 nucleotides are TGCGCCAGCAGCTGGATCGTTAGCGGGAGGGACTCCTACGAGCAGTACTTC. Complete variable domain (other parts from reference TRBV5-1 and TRBJ2-7): KAGVTQTPRYLIKTRGQQVTLSCSPISGHRSVSWYQQTPGQGLQFLFEYFSETQRNKGNFPGRFSGRQFSNSRSEMNVSTLELGDSALYLCASSWIVSGRDSYEQYFGPGTRLTVT.

The count of this clone is one. The rearrangement links TRBV5-1 to TRBJ2-5, with 7 bases lining up with TRBD2. V was pared by 5 bases and J by 5 bases, with 12 bases of the junction left unmatched. Per germline, CDR1 SGHRS and CDR2 YFSETQ. The CDR3 totals 15 residues. The CDR3 sequence is CASRSGGRGYETQYF. The DNA for the CDR3 is TGCGCCAGCAGATCGGGCGGGAGAGGTTATGAGACCCAGTACTTC.

This clone was seen a handful of times. This chain joins TRBV9 and TRBJ2-2, with 9 positions matching TRBD1. Germline CDR1 SGDLS, CDR2 YYNGEE. The CDR3 loop spans 15 amino acids. V trimming: 0 bases; J trimming: 5 bases; junction bases outside the gene matches: 2. The CDR3 DNA reads TGTGCCAGCAGCGTAGAAGGACAGGGGACCGGGGAGCTGTTTTTT. Its protein is CASSVEGQGTGELFF.

The rearrangement links TRBV30 to TRBJ2-3, with 8 bases identical to TRBD2. Germline V gene sequence: CDR1 GTSNPN, CDR2 SVGIG (reference sequence). V lost 3 bases to trimming and J lost 0 bases; unmatched junction nucleotides: 5. The CDR3 totals 15 residues. The CDR3 DNA sequence: TGTGCCTGGAGCGGGGGGGGCTCTAGCACAGATACGCAGTATTTT. This encodes CAWSGGGSSTDTQYF.

The V call is TRBV7-7, the J call TRBJ2-7; no clear D gene. CDR1 is SSHAT and CDR2 is FNYEAQ in the germline V gene (reference sequence). This CDR3 comprises 15 residues. V lost 1 base to trimming and J lost 4 bases, with 14 bases between them. CDR3 coding DNA: TGTGCCAGCAGCTTAGACTACGAGCGAGCTTACGAGCAGTACTTC. This sequence encodes CASSLDYERAYEQYF.

The rearrangement uses TRBV6-5 and TRBJ2-1; TRBD2 agrees at 11 bases. The V gene's germline CDR1 is MNHEY and CDR2 SVGAGI. The V gene end was trimmed by 6 bases and the J gene end by 4 bases; junction bases not matched to a gene: 2. This CDR3 is 14 amino acids long. CDR3 sequence (DNA): TGTGCCAGCAGGGGACTAGCGGAGTACAATGAGCAGTTCTTC. Its protein is CASRGLAEYNEQFF.

The V gene is TRBV4-2, the J gene TRBJ1-3, with a weak D call TRBD1 (6 bases). This CDR3 has 14 residues. V lost 0 bases and J lost 6, with 9 bases in between. Germline CDR1 is LGHNA and CDR2 is YNFKEQ. In nucleotides, the CDR3 is TGTGCCAGCAGCCAAGAGACAGGTCAAAACACCATATATTTT. Translation: CASSQETGQNTIYF.

This chain joins TRBV28 and TRBJ2-1, with a weak D call TRBD2 (5 bases). V dropped 3 bases and J dropped 9 bases, with 12 bases sitting between them. The germline V gene has CDR1 MDHEN and CDR2 SYDVKM. The CDR3 length is 13 residues. For the CDR3, the DNA is TGTGCCAGCAGTTTCGGGGAGCGTAGTGAGCAGTTCTTC. The encoded protein is CASSFGERSEQFF.

V and J are TRBV25-1 and TRBJ1-2; tentative D call: TRBD1 (5 bases). This CDR3 comprises 14 residues. The V gene lost 1 base and the J gene lost 6 bases, with 12 bases spanning the gap. The germline V gene encodes CDR1 MGHDK and CDR2 SYGVNS. This CDR3 is CASSESRGSNGYTF. The CDR3 coding sequence is TGTGCCAGCAGTGAATCCCGGGGGTCGAATGGCTACACCTTC.

The chain uses TRBV29-1 and TRBJ2-1; D gene uncertain. The ends were cut back, 0 bases at V and 6 bases at J, with 6 bases in the middle. The CDR3 loop spans 12 amino acids. Germline assignment: CDR1 SQVTM and CDR2 ANQGSEA. CDR3 sequence: CSVEDLANEQFF. The CDR3 DNA reads as TGCAGCGTTGAAGATCTGGCCAATGAGCAGTTCTTC.

In its sample, this clone was seen a few times. CDR3 amino acids: CASSDRDRVPNEQYF. CDR3 bases: TGCGCCAGCAGTGATCGGGACAGGGTTCCCAACGAGCAGTACTTC. The chain uses TRBV10-2 and TRBJ2-7, with 9 bases lining up with TRBD1. The germline V gene has CDR1 WSHSY and CDR2 SAAADI. The J segment lost 5 bases and the V segment lost 3 bases, leaving 8 bases of the junction unmatched. This CDR3 has 15 amino acids.

A few counts support this clone. The CDR3 nucleotides read TGTGCCAGCAGCCCGGCCGTCCTGGGGGGTGAGCAGTACTTC. Its protein is CASSPAVLGGEQYF. The chain is built from TRBV9 and TRBJ2-7, with D possibly TRBD2 on 6 matching bases. This CDR3 spans 14 amino acids. CDR1 is SGDLS, CDR2 YYNGEE, per germline. The V end lost 4 bases, the J end lost 7 bases, and 18 bases lay between the germline ends. Using reference TRBV9 and TRBJ2-7 for the parts outside the CDR3, the full variable domain is DSGVTQTPKHLITATGQRVTLRCSPRSGDLSVYWYQQSLDQGLQFLIQYYNGEERAKGNILERFSAQQFPDLHSELNLSSLELGDSALYFCASSPAVLGGEQYFGPGTRLTVT.

This clone was counted a few times. The chain combines TRBV7-2 with TRBJ2-7; perhaps TRBD2 as D (6 bases). V was pared by 3 bases and J by 1 base, with 13 bases between. This CDR3 has 15 amino acids. The germline V gene has CDR1 SGHTA and CDR2 FQGNSA. CDR3 in amino acids: CASSFPRERSYEQYF. The CDR3 bases are TGTGCCAGCAGCTTTCCCCGGGAGAGGTCCTACGAGCAGTACTTC.

This rearrangement joins TRBV6-5 to TRBJ2-1; 7 positions match TRBD1. J gave up 3 bases and V 6 bases, and 2 bases lay outside the gene matches. Germline CDR1 and CDR2: MNHEY and SVGAGI. CDR3 length: 13 amino acids. The CDR3 DNA follows: TGTGCCAGCAGAGGGACAGTCTACAATGAGCAGTTCTTC. Translating gives CASRGTVYNEQFF.

The rearrangement uses TRBV2 and TRBJ2-6, with 10 bases matching TRBD1. This CDR3 comprises 17 residues. In germline, CDR1 is SNHLY, CDR2 FYNNEI. The J segment lost 0 bases and the V segment lost 7 bases, leaving 6 bases of the junction unmatched. The CDR3 DNA reads TGTGCCAGCACCCCGGGACAGGGGCTCTCTGGGGCCAACGTCCTGACTTTC. As protein: CASTPGQGLSGANVLTF.

J is TRBJ1-5 and V is TRBV5-5; perhaps TRBD1 as D (5 bases). CDR1 is SGHKS, CDR2 YYEKEE, per germline (reference sequence). The ends were cut back, 4 bases at V and 0 bases at J, with 11 bases in the middle. The CDR3 contains 15 residues. CDR3 in DNA: TGTGCCAGCAGCGCAGCAGGGTATAGCAATCAGCCCCAGCATTTT. Encoded protein: CASSAAGYSNQPQHF.

The rearrangement links TRBV27 to TRBJ2-1, with a possible D match to TRBD2 (5 bases). Germline CDR1 and CDR2: MNHEY and SMNVEV (reference sequence). Trimming left V 7 bases short and J 5 bases short, with 12 bases between. The CDR3 contains 13 residues. CDR3 nucleotides: TGTGCCAGCACCCGGCGAGGGAACAATGAGCAGTTCTTC. Translation gives CASTRRGNNEQFF.

The V gene is TRBV21-1, the J gene TRBJ1-1. TRBV21-1 is recorded as a pseudogene. This CDR3 is built from 16 residues. The CDR3 is CASSSLAGGGCTEAFF. The CDR3 bases are TGTGCCAGCAGCAGCTTAGCGGGGGGAGGATGCACTGAAGCTTTCTTT.